The 20 T cell receptor beta chains listed next were all sequenced from one sample in a study of shared T cell receptors in the human thymus. Profiling relied on immunoSEQ multiplex PCR, and the TCRdb table lists in-frame clones only, not all of them. The table records some 700,000 clones, roughly 88% of them present only once. Another study also made use of these data, one on human thymus T cells.

The sequenced sample consisted of thymocytes. These receptors were obtained from a girl less than two years old with a congenital heart defect.

The gene calls are TRBV27 and TRBJ2-6; 11 bases are shared with TRBD1. The CDR3 loop spans 19 amino acids. Germline assignment: CDR1 MNHEY and CDR2 SMNVEV (reference sequence). The ends lost 3 bases at V and 0 bases at J; junction bases unmatched: 7. The DNA of the CDR3 is TGTGCCAGCAGTTTTTTTTCCGGGACAGGGGGCTCTGGGGCCAACGTCCTGACTTTC. It yields the protein CASSFFSGTGGSGANVLTF.

J is TRBJ2-1 and V is TRBV19; 7 bases are shared with TRBD2. The CDR3 extends over 14 amino acids. V lost 7 bases and J lost 8; bases outside the gene matches: 11. CDR1 and CDR2 from the germline V gene are LNHDA and SQIVND (reference sequence). The CDR3 protein is CASKGRAGEDEQFF. For the CDR3, the DNA is TGTGCCAGTAAAGGAAGGGCGGGGGAGGATGAGCAGTTCTTC.

V is TRBV5-1 and J is TRBJ1-2; 8 nucleotides align to TRBD1. From germline, CDR1 is SGHRS and CDR2 YFSETQ. The CDR3 consists of 14 residues. The ends lost 0 bases at V and 4 bases at J; junction bases unmatched: 2. The CDR3 region is CASSLEGTGYGYTF. CDR3 nucleotide sequence: TGCGCCAGCAGCTTGGAGGGGACAGGCTATGGCTACACCTTC.

V gene TRBV4-1 combines with J gene TRBJ1-2; 9 nucleotides match TRBD1. The CDR3 runs 15 residues. The J segment lost 4 bases and the V segment lost 4 bases, leaving 7 bases of the junction unmatched. In germline, CDR1 is MGHRA, CDR2 YSYEKL. The CDR3 nucleotides are TGCGCCAGCAGCCCTGGACAGGGGTCTTCCTATGGCTACACCTTC. Residues: CASSPGQGSSYGYTF.

This clone has a handful of counts. The V gene is TRBV19, the J gene TRBJ1-1; D may be TRBD1 (6 bases). V was clipped by 7 bases and J by 0 bases, with 15 bases between them. The germline gives CDR1 LNHDA, CDR2 SQIVND (reference sequence). This CDR3 is 15 amino acids long. In nucleotides, the CDR3 is TGTGCCAGTATGAAGGGGGAGCGCCTGAACACTGAAGCTTTCTTT. Translated, it gives CASMKGERLNTEAFF.

This clone was picked up one time. The J gene is TRBJ1-3, the V gene TRBV4-3; D is undetermined. The V gene lost 1 base and the J gene lost 0 bases, with 10 bases spanning the gap. The germline V gene has CDR1 LGHNA and CDR2 YSLEER. The CDR3 runs to 16 residues. The CDR3 is CASSQGASYSGNTIYF. The CDR3 bases are TGCGCCAGCAGCCAAGGGGCCAGCTACTCTGGAAACACCATATATTTT.

The chain uses TRBV4-1 and TRBJ1-6; weak D call: TRBD1 (5 bases). V lost 0 bases to trimming and J lost 10 bases, with 22 bases between them. This CDR3 has 18 residues. CDR1 MGHRA and CDR2 YSYEKL come from the germline V gene. CDR3 protein: CASSQDGLRQGPRSPLHF. The CDR3 coding sequence is TGCGCCAGCAGCCAAGATGGGCTCCGGCAGGGTCCCAGATCACCCCTCCACTTT.

The chain carries TRBV28 and TRBJ1-5; 8 bases agree with TRBD1. The CDR3 runs 20 residues. The germline V gene encodes CDR1 MDHEN and CDR2 SYDVKM. V dropped 3 bases and J dropped 0; count of bases not matched to a gene: 16. CDR3 in DNA: TGTGCCAGCAGTTTGCCCCCGGACAGGGCCGGAAAATATAGCAATCAGCCCCAGCATTTT. This codes for CASSLPPDRAGKYSNQPQHF.

This sequence joins TRBV5-1 and TRBJ2-7; 8 positions match TRBD1. Trimming removed 0 bases from V and 1 base from J; junction bases left unmatched: 9. CDR1 and CDR2 (germline): SGHRS, YFSETQ. This CDR3 has 17 amino acids. Here the CDR3 reads CASSLGWGTGLSYEQYF. CDR3 DNA: TGCGCCAGCAGCTTGGGGTGGGGGACAGGATTGTCCTACGAGCAGTACTTC.

The chain is built from TRBV5-1 and TRBJ1-1; D possibly corresponds to TRBD1 (6 bases). The CDR3 has 15 residues. CDR1 SGHRS and CDR2 YFSETQ come from the germline V gene. V was cut by 0 bases and J by 4 bases, with 13 bases left in between. CDR3 nucleotide sequence: TGCGCCAGCAGCTTGGTAGGGACCAGGGGCACTGAAGCTTTCTTT. It encodes CASSLVGTRGTEAFF.

The J gene is TRBJ2-7, the V gene TRBV6-5; D may be TRBD2 (7 bases). V shed 2 bases and J shed 2 bases, with 10 bases lying between them. This CDR3 is 14 amino acids long. Germline lookup yields CDR1 MNHEY and CDR2 SVGAGI. The CDR3 is CASSYRGAPYEQYF. The CDR3 DNA reads TGTGCCAGCAGTTACCGGGGGGCCCCCTACGAGCAGTACTTC.

V gene TRBV27 combines with J gene TRBJ1-1, with D tentatively TRBD1 (6 bases). CDR1 MNHEY and CDR2 SMNVEV come from the germline V gene (reference sequence). The CDR3 sequence is 14 residues long. V lost 7 bases and J lost 6, with 18 bases in between. Here the CDR3 DNA reads TGTGCCAGCATCTCACGAAGAACAGGGTCTGAAGCTTTCTTT. Its protein is CASISRRTGSEAFF.

The chain links TRBV12-5 to TRBJ1-1; D possibly corresponds to TRBD1 (6 bases). CDR1 LGHNT and CDR2 FRNRAP come from the germline V gene. This CDR3 spans 18 amino acids. V lost 5 bases and J 10 bases, leaving 32 bases between the germline ends. CDR3 nucleotides: TGTGCTAGTGGTACCCCCAGAGGGTATAGAAGGGAGGGGGGAAGAGCTTTCTTT. It specifies CASGTPRGYRREGGRAFF.

V usage is TRBV10-3 and J usage is TRBJ2-5; D gene ambiguous. The tail of the sequence fits TRBJ2-7 better, so the J call may be wrong. The CDR3 contains 18 residues. From germline, CDR1 is ENHRY and CDR2 SYGVKD. CDR3 protein: CAISESIKDGAWNSEQYF. CDR3 nucleotide sequence: TGTGCCATCAGTGAGTCGATCAAGGACGGTGCATGGAATAGCGAGCAGTACTTC.

This clone was counted only a few times. The chain employs TRBV29-1 and TRBJ2-1; D is possibly TRBD2 (6 bases). Trimming took 7 bases from V and 2 from J, leaving 24 bases between them. This CDR3 has 17 residues. CDR1 is SQVTM and CDR2 is ANQGSEA in the germline V gene. Here the CDR3 reads CSAAIHREALPYNEQFF. The CDR3 DNA reads TGCAGCGCAGCAATTCATAGGGAGGCCCTTCCCTACAATGAGCAGTTCTTC.

This rearrangement joins TRBV5-4 to TRBJ2-1; D is unresolved. The CDR3 extends over 14 amino acids. V lost 0 bases and J lost 8, with 12 bases in between. Germline CDR1 SGHNT, CDR2 YYREEE (reference sequence). The CDR3 region is CASSLVSSRDEQFF. CDR3 DNA: TGTGCCAGCAGCTTGGTGTCCTCCCGGGATGAGCAGTTCTTC.

The chain joins TRBV2 to TRBJ1-3; 7 bases agree with TRBD1. The CDR3 sequence is 16 residues long. CDR1 is SNHLY, CDR2 FYNNEI, per germline. Trimming took 5 bases from V and 1 from J; bases not matched to a gene: 8. The CDR3 reads CASSLIQGESGNTIYF. DNA for the CDR3: TGTGCCAGCAGTCTCATCCAGGGGGAATCTGGAAACACCATATATTTT. The entire variable domain, with the rest obtained from reference TRBV2 and TRBJ1-3, is as follows: EPEVTQTPSHQVTQMGQEVILRCVPISNHLYFYWYRQILGQKVEFLVSFYNNEISEKSEIFDDQFSVERPDGSNFTLKIRSTKLEDSAMYFCASSLIQGESGNTIYFGEGSWLTVV.

This clone was seen once. The V call is TRBV14, the J call TRBJ2-1; the D gene is possibly TRBD2 (5 bases). V was clipped by 0 bases and J by 4 bases, with 13 bases between them. The CDR3 length is 16 residues. CDR1 and CDR2 (germline): SGHDN, FVKESK. CDR3 loop: CASSQERADTYNEQFF. The CDR3 DNA follows: TGTGCCAGCAGCCAAGAGCGGGCAGATACTTACAATGAGCAGTTCTTC.

This chain uses TRBV6-5 with TRBJ1-1; 7 positions agree with TRBD1. CDR3 length equals 14 residues. Germline CDR1 is MNHEY and CDR2 is SVGAGI. After removal of 6 bases from V and 2 bases from J, the junction contained 6 bases not matched to a gene. The chain's CDR3 is CASSPGQANTEAFF. The CDR3 nucleotides read TGTGCCAGCAGCCCCGGACAGGCTAACACTGAAGCTTTCTTT.

The rearrangement links TRBV7-2 to TRBJ1-4; 8 bases are shared with TRBD1. CDR1 SGHTA and CDR2 FQGNSA come from the germline V gene. The CDR3 is 15 amino acids. V shed 5 bases and J 0 bases; nucleotides not matched to a gene: 2. In DNA form, the CDR3 reads TGTGCCAGCAGCAAACAGGGGGCAACTAATGAAAAACTGTTTTTT. It yields the protein CASSKQGATNEKLFF.